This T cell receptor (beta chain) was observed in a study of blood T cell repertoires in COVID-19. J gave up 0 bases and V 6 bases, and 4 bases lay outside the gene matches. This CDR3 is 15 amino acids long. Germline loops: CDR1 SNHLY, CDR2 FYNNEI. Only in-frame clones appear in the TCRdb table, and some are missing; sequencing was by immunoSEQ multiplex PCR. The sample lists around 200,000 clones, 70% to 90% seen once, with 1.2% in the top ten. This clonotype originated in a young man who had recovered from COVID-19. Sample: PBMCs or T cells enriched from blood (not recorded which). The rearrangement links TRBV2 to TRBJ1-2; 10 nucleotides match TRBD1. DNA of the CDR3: TGTGCCAGCAGCTACGGGACAGGGGCTAACTATGGCTACACCTTC. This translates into CASSYGTGANYGYTF.